This T cell receptor (beta chain) was identified in a study of T cell clonality in common variable immunodeficiency. The germline V gene encodes CDR1 SGHNT and CDR2 YENEEA. This CDR3 comprises 13 residues. Trimming shortened V by 1 base and J by 5 bases, and 8 bases separated the two germline ends. This clone was counted many times. The DNA ends 3 residues before the CDR3 does, and the rest of the CDR3 is filled in from the germline J gene. TCRdb's copy holds only in-frame clones and misses some; the assay was immunoSEQ multiplex PCR. The specimen has 40,000 to 45,000 clones, none found just once. The rearrangement joins TRBV11-3 to TRBJ1-1; D remains ambiguous. This clonotype was sampled from a person aged 18 to 75 in good health. Sequenced: peripheral blood mononuclear cells. The CDR3 loop is CASSLASGTEAFF. Partial CDR3 DNA: TGTGCCAGCAGCTTAGCGTCGGGGACTGAA.